The 10 T cell receptor beta chains reported below all come from one sample, sequenced in a study of molecular identifiers for immune sequencing clone quantification. TCRdb independently ran MiXCR on the PCR reads; one entry per CDR3 protein. In the table there are hundreds of thousands of distinct CDR3 sequences, around 25% of which are singletons. Sequencing input: naive CD8+ T cells from blood, with Jurkat cell RNA spiked in. Subset denoted: FACS-sorted CD8+CD4-CCR7+CD45RA+ naive T cells. These receptor sequences come from a human donor in good health. Some libraries in this study had Jurkat cell RNA spiked in.

About this clonotype itself: Possible read error: a much larger clone is one base away. The rearrangement uses TRBV29-1 and TRBJ1-1; D possibly corresponds to TRBD1 (6 bases). V gave up 3 bases and J gave up 1 base, with 12 bases separating them. Germline V lookup: CDR1 SQVTM, CDR2 ANQGSEA. The CDR3 is 14 residues long. The CDR3 loop reads CSVEETTGNTEAFF. CDR3 in DNA: TGCAGCGTTGAGGAGACGACAGGGAACACTGAAGCTTTCTTT.

This clonotype came up a few times. The rearrangement uses TRBV27 and TRBJ1-4; tentative D call: TRBD1 (6 bases). The V end was cut by 0 bases, the J end by 4 bases, with 12 bases between. The CDR3 extends over 16 amino acids. Germline V CDR1 and CDR2: MNHEY, SMNVEV (reference sequence). CDR3 in amino acids: CASSLSWGPRNEKLFF. DNA for the CDR3: TGTGCCAGCAGTTTATCGTGGGGGCCCCGTAATGAAAAACTGTTTTTT.

This clonotype has a handful of counts. The chain joins TRBV24-1 to TRBJ2-1, with 9 bases aligning to TRBD2. The CDR3 is 15 amino acids. Looked up from germline, CDR1 is KGHDR and CDR2 is SFDVKD. The trim removed 0 bases at V and 7 bases at J, leaving 3 bases unmatched. CDR3 residues: CATSDLEGLANEQFF. CDR3 in DNA: TGTGCCACCAGTGATTTGGAGGGACTAGCAAATGAGCAGTTCTTC.

This chain connects TRBV27 to TRBJ1-6; 10 bases are a match to TRBD1. Germline assignment: CDR1 MNHEY and CDR2 SMNVEV (reference sequence). This CDR3 comprises 16 residues. V was clipped by 2 bases and J by 11 bases; unmatched bases: 9. CDR3 loop: CASSLDRDRGNTPLHF. CDR3 in DNA: TGTGCCAGCAGTTTAGACAGGGACAGGGGAAATACACCCCTCCACTTT.

Comment on this clonotype: This may come from a read error, since a much larger clone is one base off. Here the CDR3 omits its conserved ending phenylalanine or tryptophan, so a read error is the likely source. This sequence joins TRBV27 and TRBJ1-5, with a weak D call TRBD1 (5 bases). The CDR3 contains 14 residues. Germline V gene data show CDR1 as MNHEY and CDR2 as SMNVEV (reference sequence). With 8 bases removed from V and 0 bases from J, the gap between germline ends came to 11 bases. DNA of the CDR3: TGTGCCAGCGGGGGGGTATATAGCAATCAGCCCCAGCATTAT. Protein sequence: CASGGVYSNQPQHY.

This clonotype was observed at least ten times. The chain employs TRBV6-6 and TRBJ1-1; no firm D call. V lost 6 bases to trimming and J lost 11 bases, with 10 bases between them. Germline CDR1 MNHNY, CDR2 SVGAGI (reference sequence). This CDR3 has 10 amino acids. CDR3 bases: TGTGCCAGCAGAAGCGGGCCGGCTTTCTTT. Its protein is CASRSGPAFF.

This clonotype was counted at least ten times. V usage is TRBV9 and J usage is TRBJ1-5; perhaps TRBD1 as D (6 bases). There are 16 residues in the CDR3. Trimming cost V 1 base and J 1 base, with 12 bases left between them. The germline CDR1 and CDR2 sequences are SGDLS and YYNGEE. The chain's CDR3 is CASSVPRGDSNQPQHF. CDR3 sequence (DNA): TGTGCCAGCAGCGTACCCAGGGGCGACAGCAATCAGCCCCAGCATTTT.

This clonotype came up a few times. The V call is TRBV12-3 or TRBV12-4, the J call TRBJ1-2, with 8 positions matching TRBD1. J lost 4 bases, V lost 5 bases, and 6 bases had no gene match. This CDR3 has 14 amino acids. CDR3 sequence reads: CASSPRTGSYGYTF. The CDR3 region has the DNA TGTGCCAGCAGTCCACGGACAGGGTCCTATGGCTACACCTTC.

The chain has TRBV7-9 and TRBJ1-1, with D possibly TRBD1 on 5 matching bases. This CDR3 is built from 14 residues. CDR1 SEHNR and CDR2 FQNEAQ come from the germline V gene (reference sequence). V was pared by 6 bases and J by 4 bases, with 15 bases between. CDR3 bases: TGTGCCAGCAGTTACTCGGCCGGGGGCACTGAAGCTTTCTTT. Its protein is CASSYSAGGTEAFF.

The sample holds many counts of this clonotype. The chain uses TRBV6-6 and TRBJ2-3, with D tentatively TRBD1 or TRBD2 (5 bases each). CDR1 and CDR2 from the germline V gene are MNHNY and SVGAGI (reference sequence). V was clipped by 5 bases and J by 0 bases, with 12 bases between them. The CDR3 length is 15 residues. CDR3 sequence (DNA): TGTGCCAGCAGTAGTGGGGGAGAGAGCACAGATACGCAGTATTTT. As protein: CASSSGGESTDTQYF.